This T cell receptor (beta chain) derives from a study of PD-1 blockade in classical Hodgkin lymphoma. Broader study findings: Whoever responded completely had baseline diversity much like that seen in newly diagnosed patients.

Germline loops: CDR1 SGDLS, CDR2 YYNGEE. V was shortened by 4 bases and J by 5 bases, with 25 bases between the two germline ends. This CDR3 spans 18 amino acids. A few counts support this clone. Its matching antigen is unknown. This table comes from immunoSEQ multiplex PCR, and its TCRdb copy is limited to in-frame clones, with some not included. The sample shows 5,000 or so clones, roughly 63% of them seen only once. All patients relapsed after autologous stem cell transplantation, and brentuximab vedotin exposure varied. Specimen: peripheral blood mononuclear cells (PBMCs), collected at baseline. This sequence joins TRBV9 and TRBJ2-4; TRBD1 might be the D (6 bases). The receptor comes from a human donor with classical Hodgkin lymphoma. For the CDR3, the DNA is TGTGCCAGCAGCCCAGGGGTGGGTCAGGGGCTCGTCGAAAACATTCAGTACTTC. Its translation: CASSPGVGQGLVENIQYF. Complete variable domain (other parts from reference TRBV9 and TRBJ2-4): DSGVTQTPKHLITATGQRVTLRCSPRSGDLSVYWYQQSLDQGLQFLIQYYNGEERAKGNILERFSAQQFPDLHSELNLSSLELGDSALYFCASSPGVGQGLVENIQYFGAGTRLSVL.